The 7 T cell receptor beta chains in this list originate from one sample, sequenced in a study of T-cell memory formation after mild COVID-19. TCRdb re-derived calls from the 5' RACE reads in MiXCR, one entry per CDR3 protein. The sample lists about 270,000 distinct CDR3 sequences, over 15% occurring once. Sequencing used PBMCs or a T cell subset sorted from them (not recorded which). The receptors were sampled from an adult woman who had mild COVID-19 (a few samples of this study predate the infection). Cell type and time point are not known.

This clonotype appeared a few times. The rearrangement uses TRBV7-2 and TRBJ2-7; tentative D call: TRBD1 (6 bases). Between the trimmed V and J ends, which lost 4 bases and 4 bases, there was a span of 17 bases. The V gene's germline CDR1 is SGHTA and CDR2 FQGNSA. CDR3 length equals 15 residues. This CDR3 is CASSSPPRGTYEQYF. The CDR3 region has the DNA TGTGCCAGCAGCTCCCCCCCCAGGGGCACGTACGAGCAGTACTTC.

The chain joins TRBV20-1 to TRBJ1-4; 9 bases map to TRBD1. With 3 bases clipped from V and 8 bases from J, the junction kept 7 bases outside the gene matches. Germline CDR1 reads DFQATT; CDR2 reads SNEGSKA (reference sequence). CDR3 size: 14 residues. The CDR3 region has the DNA TGCAGTGCTAGCCGCGGGACAGGGAACGAAAAACTGTTTTTT. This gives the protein CSASRGTGNEKLFF.

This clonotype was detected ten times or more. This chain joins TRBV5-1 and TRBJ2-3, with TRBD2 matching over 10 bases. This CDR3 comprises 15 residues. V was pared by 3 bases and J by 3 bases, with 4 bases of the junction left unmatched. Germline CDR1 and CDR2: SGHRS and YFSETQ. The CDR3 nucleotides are TGCGCCAGCAGCTCCGGACTAGCGGAGACAGATACGCAGTATTTT. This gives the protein CASSSGLAETDTQYF.

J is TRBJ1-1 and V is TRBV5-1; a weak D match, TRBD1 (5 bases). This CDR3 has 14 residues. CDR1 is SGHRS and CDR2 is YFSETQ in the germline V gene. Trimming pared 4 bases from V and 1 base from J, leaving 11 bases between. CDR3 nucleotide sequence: TGCGCCAGCAGCGGGGGACGGACGAACACTGAAGCTTTCTTT. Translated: CASSGGRTNTEAFF.

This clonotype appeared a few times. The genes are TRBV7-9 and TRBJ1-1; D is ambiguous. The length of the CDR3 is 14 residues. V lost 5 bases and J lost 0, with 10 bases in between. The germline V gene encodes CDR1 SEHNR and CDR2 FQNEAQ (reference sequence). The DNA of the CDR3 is TGTGCCAGCAGCATATCAGACATGAACACTGAAGCTTTCTTT. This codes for CASSISDMNTEAFF.

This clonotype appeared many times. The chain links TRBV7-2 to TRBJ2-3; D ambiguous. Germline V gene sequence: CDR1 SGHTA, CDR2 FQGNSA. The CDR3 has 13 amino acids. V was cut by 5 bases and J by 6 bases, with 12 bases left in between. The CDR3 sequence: CASSLTNGDTQYF. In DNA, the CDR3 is TGTGCCAGCAGCCTTACGAACGGGGATACGCAGTATTTT.

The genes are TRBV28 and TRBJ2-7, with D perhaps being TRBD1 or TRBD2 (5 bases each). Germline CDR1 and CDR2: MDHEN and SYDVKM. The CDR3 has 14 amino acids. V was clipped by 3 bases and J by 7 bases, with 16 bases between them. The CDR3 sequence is CASSFSGGRREQYF. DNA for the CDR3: TGTGCCAGCAGTTTTTCTGGGGGTAGGAGGGAGCAGTACTTC.